The 3 T cell receptor beta chains below were found in one sample sequenced in a study of blood T cell repertoires in COVID-19. Profiled with immunoSEQ multiplex PCR; TCRdb holds only in-frame clones, not every one. Of hundreds of thousands of clones listed, roughly 89% are singletons. Sequencing used peripheral blood. The receptor set was obtained from a young woman with acute or convalescent COVID-19.

This clone was counted ten times or more. V is TRBV19 and J is TRBJ1-2; D is unresolved. Trimming stripped 3 bases from V and 0 bases from J, with 14 bases between. This CDR3 is built from 16 residues. Germline CDR1 is LNHDA and CDR2 is SQIVND (reference sequence). The CDR3 spells CASSMVGSSANYGYTF. CDR3 nucleotides: TGTGCCAGTAGTATGGTCGGTTCATCCGCTAACTATGGCTACACCTTC.

This clone was counted once. This chain connects TRBV20-1 to TRBJ1-1; no firm D call. V shed 6 bases and J shed 5 bases, with 10 bases lying between them. The germline gives CDR1 DFQATT, CDR2 SNEGSKA (reference sequence). The CDR3 sequence is 11 residues long. The CDR3 region has the DNA TGCAGTGCCTCGTCGGGTACTGAAGCTTTCTTT. This codes for CSASSGTEAFF.

This clone was observed a handful of times. The J gene is TRBJ1-2, the V gene TRBV6-5; no definite D call. The CDR3 is 14 amino acids. Germline V gene sequence: CDR1 MNHEY, CDR2 SVGAGI. V gave up 5 bases and J gave up 6 bases, with 16 bases separating them. In DNA form, the CDR3 reads TGTGCCAGCAGTCGGAGTTCGCTAGTTGATGGCTACACCTTC. Encoded protein: CASSRSSLVDGYTF.